This T cell receptor beta chain derives from a study of blood T cell repertoires in COVID-19. Participants were aged roughly 18 to 100 years from about 25 US areas. Germline CDR1 ENHRY, CDR2 SYGVKD. The CDR3 loop spans 15 amino acids. V gave up 5 bases and J gave up 1 base, with 12 bases separating them. Original handling: Estimated nucleated cell counts came from reference gene primer amplification. This table comes from immunoSEQ multiplex PCR, and its TCRdb copy is limited to in-frame clones, with some not included. V, J and clone size are taken as reported in that table, and D and trimming were inferred from the DNA itself. The table records roughly 68,000 clones, approximately 80% of them present only once.

The sample was PBMCs or T cells enriched from blood (not recorded which). The chain has TRBV10-3 and TRBJ2-1; a weak D match, TRBD2 (6 bases). The TCR originated in a woman aged 40-49 years with acute COVID-19. CDR3 sequence: CAISSSEPSYNEQFF. The CDR3 DNA reads TGTGCCATCAGTTCTAGCGAGCCATCCTACAATGAGCAGTTCTTC.